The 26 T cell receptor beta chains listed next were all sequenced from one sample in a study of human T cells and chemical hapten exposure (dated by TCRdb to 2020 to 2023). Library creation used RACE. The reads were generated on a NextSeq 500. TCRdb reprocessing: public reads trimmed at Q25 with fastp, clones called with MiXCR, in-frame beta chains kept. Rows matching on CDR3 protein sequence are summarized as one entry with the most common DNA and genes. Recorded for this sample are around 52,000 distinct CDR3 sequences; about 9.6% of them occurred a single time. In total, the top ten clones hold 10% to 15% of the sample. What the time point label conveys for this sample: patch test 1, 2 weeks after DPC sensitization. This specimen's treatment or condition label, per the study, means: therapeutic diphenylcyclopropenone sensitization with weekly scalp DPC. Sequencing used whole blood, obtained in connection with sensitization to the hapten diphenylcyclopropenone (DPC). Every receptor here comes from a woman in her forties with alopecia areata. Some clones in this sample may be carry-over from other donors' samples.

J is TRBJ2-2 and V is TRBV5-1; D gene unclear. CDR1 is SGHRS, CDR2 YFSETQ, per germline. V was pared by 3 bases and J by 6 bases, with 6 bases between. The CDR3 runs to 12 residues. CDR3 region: CASSYRPGELFF. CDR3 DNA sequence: TGCGCCAGCAGCTATAGGCCCGGGGAGCTGTTTTTT.

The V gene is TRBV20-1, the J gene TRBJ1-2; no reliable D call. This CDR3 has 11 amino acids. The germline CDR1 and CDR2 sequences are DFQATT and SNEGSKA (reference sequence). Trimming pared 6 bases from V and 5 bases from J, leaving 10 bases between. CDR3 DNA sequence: TGCAGTGCCCGGGATGTTTATGGCTACACCTTC. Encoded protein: CSARDVYGYTF.

CDR3 nucleotide sequence: TGTGCCAGCAGTGAATACGGTCCGAGGAATCAGCCCCAGCATTTT. Translated, it gives CASSEYGPRNQPQHF. The chain uses TRBV2 and TRBJ1-5, with D unclear. V was trimmed by 2 bases and J by 4 bases, leaving 12 bases between them. Germline lookup yields CDR1 SNHLY and CDR2 FYNNEI. This CDR3 is 15 amino acids long.

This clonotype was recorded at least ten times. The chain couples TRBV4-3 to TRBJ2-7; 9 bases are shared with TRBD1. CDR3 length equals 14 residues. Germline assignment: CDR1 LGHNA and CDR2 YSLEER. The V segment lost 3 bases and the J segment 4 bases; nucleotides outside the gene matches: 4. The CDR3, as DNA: TGCGCCAGCAGCCAGGGGACAGGGAAGTACGAGCAGTACTTC. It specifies CASSQGTGKYEQYF.

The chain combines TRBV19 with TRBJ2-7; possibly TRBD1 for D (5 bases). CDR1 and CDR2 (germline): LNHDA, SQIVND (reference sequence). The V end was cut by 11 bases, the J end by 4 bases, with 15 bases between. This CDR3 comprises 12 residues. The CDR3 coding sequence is TGTGCCTCTAACGGACAAAATTACGAGCAGTACTTC. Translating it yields CASNGQNYEQYF.

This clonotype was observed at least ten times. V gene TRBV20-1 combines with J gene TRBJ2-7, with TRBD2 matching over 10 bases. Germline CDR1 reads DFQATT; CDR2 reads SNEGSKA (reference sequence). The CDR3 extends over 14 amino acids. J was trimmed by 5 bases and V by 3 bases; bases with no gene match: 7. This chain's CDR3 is CSASLASGGDEQYF. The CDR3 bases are TGCAGTGCTAGCTTGGCTAGCGGGGGAGACGAGCAGTACTTC.

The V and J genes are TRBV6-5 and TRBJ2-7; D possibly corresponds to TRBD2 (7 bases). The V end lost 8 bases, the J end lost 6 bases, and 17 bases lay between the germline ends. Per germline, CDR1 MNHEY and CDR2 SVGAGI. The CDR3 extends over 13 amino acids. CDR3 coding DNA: TGTGCCAGCGCCATTATAGGGGGGGGCGAGCAGTACTTC. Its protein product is CASAIIGGGEQYF.

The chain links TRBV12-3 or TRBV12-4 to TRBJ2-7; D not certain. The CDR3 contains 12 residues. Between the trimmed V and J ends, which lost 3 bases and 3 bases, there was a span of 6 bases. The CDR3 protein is CASSFSFYEQYF. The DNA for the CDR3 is TGTGCCAGCAGTTTCAGTTTCTACGAGCAGTACTTC.

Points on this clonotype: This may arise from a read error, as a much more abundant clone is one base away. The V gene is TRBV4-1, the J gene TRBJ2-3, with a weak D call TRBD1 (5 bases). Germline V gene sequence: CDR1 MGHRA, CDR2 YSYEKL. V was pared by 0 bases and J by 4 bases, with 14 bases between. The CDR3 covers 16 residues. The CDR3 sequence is CASSQDVEIRADTQYF. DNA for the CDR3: TGCGCCAGCAGCCAAGATGTTGAAATCAGGGCAGATACGCAGTATTTT.

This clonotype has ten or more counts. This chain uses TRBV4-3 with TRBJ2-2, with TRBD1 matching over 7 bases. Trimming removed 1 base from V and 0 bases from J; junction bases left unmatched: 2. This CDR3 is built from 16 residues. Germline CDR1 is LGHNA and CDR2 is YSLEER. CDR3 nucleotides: TGCGCCAGCAGCCAAGTAGGGGGCGCGAACACCGGGGAGCTGTTTTTT. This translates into CASSQVGGANTGELFF.

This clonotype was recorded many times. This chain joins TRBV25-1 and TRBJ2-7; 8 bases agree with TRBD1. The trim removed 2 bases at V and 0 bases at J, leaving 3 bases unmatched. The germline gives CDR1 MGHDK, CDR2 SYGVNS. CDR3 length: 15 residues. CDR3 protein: CASSERQGASYEQYF. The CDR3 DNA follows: TGTGCCAGCAGTGAACGGCAGGGGGCCTCCTACGAGCAGTACTTC.

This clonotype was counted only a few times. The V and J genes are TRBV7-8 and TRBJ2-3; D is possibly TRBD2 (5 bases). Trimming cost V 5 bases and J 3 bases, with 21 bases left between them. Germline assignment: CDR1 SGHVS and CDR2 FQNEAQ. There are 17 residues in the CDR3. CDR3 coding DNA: TGTGCCAGCAGCCCAAACCCTGGGGAGAGGAGAACAGATACGCAGTATTTT. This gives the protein CASSPNPGERRTDTQYF.

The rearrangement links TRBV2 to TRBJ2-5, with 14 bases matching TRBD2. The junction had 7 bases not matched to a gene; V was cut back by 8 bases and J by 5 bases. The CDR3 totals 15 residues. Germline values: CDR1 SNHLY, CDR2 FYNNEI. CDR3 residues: CASLGLAGALETQYF. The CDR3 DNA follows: TGTGCCAGCTTGGGACTAGCGGGGGCCCTCGAGACCCAGTACTTC.

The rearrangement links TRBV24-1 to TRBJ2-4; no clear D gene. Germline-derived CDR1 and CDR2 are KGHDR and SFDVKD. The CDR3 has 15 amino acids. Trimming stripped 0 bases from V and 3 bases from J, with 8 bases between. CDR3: CATSDLGDIKNIQYF. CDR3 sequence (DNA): TGTGCCACCAGTGATTTGGGGGATATCAAAAACATTCAGTACTTC.

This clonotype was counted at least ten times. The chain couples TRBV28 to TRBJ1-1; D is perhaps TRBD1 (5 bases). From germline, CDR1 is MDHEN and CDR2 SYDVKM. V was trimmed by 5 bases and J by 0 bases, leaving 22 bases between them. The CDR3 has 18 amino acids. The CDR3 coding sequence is TGTGCCAGCAGTCTTAGCGAGACGTGGGGGGGACTGAACACTGAAGCTTTCTTT. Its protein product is CASSLSETWGGLNTEAFF.

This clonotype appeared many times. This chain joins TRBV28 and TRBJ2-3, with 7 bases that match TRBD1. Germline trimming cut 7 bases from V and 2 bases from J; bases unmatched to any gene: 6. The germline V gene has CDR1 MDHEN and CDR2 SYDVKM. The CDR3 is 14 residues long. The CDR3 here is CASNPGQITDTQYF. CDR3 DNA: TGTGCCAGCAACCCGGGACAGATCACAGATACGCAGTATTTT.

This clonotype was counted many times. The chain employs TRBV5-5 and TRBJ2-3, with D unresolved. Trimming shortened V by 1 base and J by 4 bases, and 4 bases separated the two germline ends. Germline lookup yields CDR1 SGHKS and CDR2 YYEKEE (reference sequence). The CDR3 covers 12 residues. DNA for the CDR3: TGTGCCAGCAGCTTGTGGGCAGATACGCAGTATTTT. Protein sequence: CASSLWADTQYF.

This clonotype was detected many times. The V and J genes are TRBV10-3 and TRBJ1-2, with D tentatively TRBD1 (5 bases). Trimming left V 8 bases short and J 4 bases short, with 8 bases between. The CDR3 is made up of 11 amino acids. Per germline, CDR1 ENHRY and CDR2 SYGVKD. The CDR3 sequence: CAIGDSYGYTF. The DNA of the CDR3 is TGTGCCATCGGAGACAGCTATGGCTACACCTTC.

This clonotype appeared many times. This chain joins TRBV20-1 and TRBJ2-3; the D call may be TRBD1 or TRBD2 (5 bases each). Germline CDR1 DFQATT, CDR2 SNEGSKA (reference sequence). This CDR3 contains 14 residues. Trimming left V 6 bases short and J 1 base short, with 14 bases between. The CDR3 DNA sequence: TGCAGTGCCCGGGGTGGGGGACGCACAGATACGCAGTATTTT. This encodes CSARGGGRTDTQYF.

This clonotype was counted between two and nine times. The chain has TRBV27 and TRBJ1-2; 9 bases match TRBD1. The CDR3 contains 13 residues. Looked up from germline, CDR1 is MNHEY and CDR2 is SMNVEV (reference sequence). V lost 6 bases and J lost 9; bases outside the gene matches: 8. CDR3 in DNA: TGTGCCAGCAGCTTACAGGGGGCGCATAGCTACACCTTC. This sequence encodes CASSLQGAHSYTF.

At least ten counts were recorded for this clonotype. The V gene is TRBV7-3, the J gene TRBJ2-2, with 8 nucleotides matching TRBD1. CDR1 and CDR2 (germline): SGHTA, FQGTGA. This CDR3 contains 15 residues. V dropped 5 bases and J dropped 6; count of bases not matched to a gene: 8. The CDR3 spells CASSPDRVAAGELFF. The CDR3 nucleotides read TGTGCCAGCAGCCCGGACAGGGTAGCAGCCGGGGAGCTGTTTTTT.

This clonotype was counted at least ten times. CDR3: CASSWSAASADTQYF. Written as DNA, the CDR3 is TGTGCCAGCAGTTGGTCCGCGGCCTCGGCAGATACGCAGTATTTT. This sequence joins TRBV27 and TRBJ2-3; D not resolved. This CDR3 comprises 15 residues. CDR1 and CDR2 from the germline V gene are MNHEY and SMNVEV (reference sequence). V lost 4 bases and J 4 bases, leaving 15 bases between the germline ends.

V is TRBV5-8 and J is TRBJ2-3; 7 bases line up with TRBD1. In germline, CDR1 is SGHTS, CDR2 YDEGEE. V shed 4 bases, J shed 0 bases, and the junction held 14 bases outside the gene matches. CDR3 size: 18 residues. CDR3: CASSSLLQDRPSTDTQYF. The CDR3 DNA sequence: TGTGCCAGCAGCAGCCTCCTACAGGACAGGCCCAGCACAGATACGCAGTATTTT.

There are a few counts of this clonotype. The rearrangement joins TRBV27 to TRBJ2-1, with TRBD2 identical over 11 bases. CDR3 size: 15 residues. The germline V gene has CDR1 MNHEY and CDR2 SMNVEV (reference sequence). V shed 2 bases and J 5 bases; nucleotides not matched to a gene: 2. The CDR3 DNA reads TGTGCCAGCAGTTTACTAGCGGGGGGCCACAATGAGCAGTTCTTC. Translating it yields CASSLLAGGHNEQFF.

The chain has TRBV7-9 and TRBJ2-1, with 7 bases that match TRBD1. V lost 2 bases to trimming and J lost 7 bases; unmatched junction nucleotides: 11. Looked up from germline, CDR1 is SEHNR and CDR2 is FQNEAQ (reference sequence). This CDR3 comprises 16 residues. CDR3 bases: TGTGCCAGCAGCTTACAGACCCCGACAGGGTTGAATGAGCAGTTCTTC. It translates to CASSLQTPTGLNEQFF.

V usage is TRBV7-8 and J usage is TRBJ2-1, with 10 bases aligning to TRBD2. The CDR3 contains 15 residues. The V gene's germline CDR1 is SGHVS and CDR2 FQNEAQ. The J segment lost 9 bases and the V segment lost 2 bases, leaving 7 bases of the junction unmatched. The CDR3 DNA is TGTGCCAGCAGCTTAATGAGCGGGGGGGTTGGTGAGCAGTTCTTC. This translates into CASSLMSGGVGEQFF.